Below, 19 T cell receptor beta chains from the same sample are listed, as sequenced in a study of identical twins. From the 5' RACE reads, TCRdb called clonotypes with MiXCR, one entry per CDR3 protein. The sample carries roughly 350,000 distinct CDR3 sequences, over 9% recorded once. The data also belong to a second study, concerning yellow fever vaccine responses in identical twins.

Sequencing used CD8+ T cells sorted from blood. These receptors originate from a woman between 18 and 30 years old in good health.

The chain links TRBV7-3 to TRBJ2-3, with D perhaps TRBD1 (5 bases). The V and J ends lost 1 base and 4 bases respectively, with 12 bases between them. The germline V gene has CDR1 SGHTA and CDR2 FQGTGA. This CDR3 region has 15 residues. Written as DNA, the CDR3 is TGTGCCAGCAGCTTAATGTCAGGGATTTCAGATACGCAGTATTTT. Amino acids: CASSLMSGISDTQYF.

The chain has TRBV12-3 or TRBV12-4 and TRBJ1-1; D may be TRBD1 (6 bases). The CDR3 has 14 residues. V was shortened by 4 bases and J by 7 bases, with 16 bases between the two germline ends. CDR3 protein: CASSWGSGTYEAFF. The CDR3 coding sequence is TGTGCCAGCAGTTGGGGCTCCGGGACATATGAAGCTTTCTTT.

The V call is TRBV12-3 or TRBV12-4, the J call TRBJ2-3, with 7 positions matching TRBD1. CDR3 size: 13 residues. V dropped 6 bases and J dropped 3; count of bases not matched to a gene: 3. This CDR3 reads CASRGQPTDTQYF. In nucleotides, the CDR3 is TGTGCCAGCAGGGGACAGCCGACAGATACGCAGTATTTT.

The CDR3 nucleotides are TGTGCCACCAGCAGAGATCTCAGGGCTGGGGAGGACACAGATACGCAGTATTTT. Translation gives CATSRDLRAGEDTDTQYF. The chain links TRBV15 to TRBJ2-3; possibly TRBD2 for D (6 bases). The CDR3 runs 18 residues. The V end was cut by 0 bases, the J end by 2 bases, with 18 bases between. CDR1 LNHNV and CDR2 YYDKDF come from the germline V gene (reference sequence). The variable domain in full, completed from reference TRBV15 and TRBJ2-3, reads DAMVIQNPRYQVTQFGKPVTLSCSQTLNHNVMYWYQQKSSQAPKLLFHYYDKDFNNEADTPDNFQSRRPNTSFCFLDIRSPGLGDTAMYLCATSRDLRAGEDTDTQYFGPGTRLTVL.

Comments on this clonotype: The junction shows a germline mismatch at one end, possibly a read error. V and J are TRBV6-1 and TRBJ2-3, with a tentative D call TRBD1 (6 bases). Germline V gives CDR1 MNHNS, CDR2 SASEGT. This CDR3 is 17 amino acids long. Here the CDR3 reads CASTDPVLPGDTDTQCF. The CDR3 bases are TGTGCCAGCACCGACCCCGTTCTCCCAGGGGACACAGATACGCAGTGTTTT.

The sample holds a few counts of this clonotype. For the CDR3, the DNA is TGTGCCAGCAGTTACTCGACGGCGGGGTGGAACACTGAAGCTTTCTTT. Protein: CASSYSTAGWNTEAFF. The chain joins TRBV6-5 to TRBJ1-1; D uncertain. Trimming took 0 bases from V and 1 from J, leaving 12 bases between them. This CDR3 comprises 16 residues. Germline V lookup: CDR1 MNHEY, CDR2 SVGAGI.

This clonotype was detected ten times or more. V gene TRBV4-1 combines with J gene TRBJ2-1, with a weak D call TRBD2 (5 bases). Looked up from germline, CDR1 is MGHRA and CDR2 is YSYEKL. This CDR3 comprises 13 residues. V lost 0 bases to trimming and J lost 10 bases, with 10 bases between them. CDR3 nucleotides: TGCGCCAGCAGCCAAGACGCGAGGAGGGAGCAGTTCTTC. Encoded protein: CASSQDARREQFF.

This rearrangement joins TRBV9 to TRBJ1-2; D uncertain. CDR1 is SGDLS, CDR2 YYNGEE, per germline. Trimming took 0 bases from V and 4 from J, leaving 10 bases between them. This CDR3 is built from 14 residues. The chain's CDR3 is CASSVDGEGYGYTF. The CDR3 nucleotides are TGTGCCAGCAGCGTAGATGGGGAGGGCTATGGCTACACCTTC. The whole variable domain, remainder taken from reference TRBV9 and TRBJ1-2, is DSGVTQTPKHLITATGQRVTLRCSPRSGDLSVYWYQQSLDQGLQFLIQYYNGEERAKGNILERFSAQQFPDLHSELNLSSLELGDSALYFCASSVDGEGYGYTFGSGTRLTVV.

V and J are TRBV15 and TRBJ1-2; TRBD1 matches at 8 bases. CDR3 length: 16 amino acids. Unmatched junction bases numbered 8, after V lost 1 base and J lost 4 bases. CDR1 and CDR2 (germline): LNHNV, YYDKDF (reference sequence). The CDR3, as DNA: TGTGCCACCAGCAGAGCCTGGACAGGGAAACTCTATGGCTACACCTTC. It is translated as CATSRAWTGKLYGYTF.

Here the CDR3 DNA reads TGTGCCAGCATACGACCCCGGACCCATGAGCAGTTCTTC. Protein product: CASIRPRTHEQFF. The chain uses TRBV2 and TRBJ2-1; D gene uncertain. CDR1 is SNHLY and CDR2 is FYNNEI in the germline V gene. The CDR3 consists of 13 residues. V gave up 7 bases and J gave up 8 bases, with 15 bases separating them. The whole variable domain, filled in from reference TRBV2 and TRBJ2-1, reads EPEVTQTPSHQVTQMGQEVILRCVPISNHLYFYWYRQILGQKVEFLVSFYNNEISEKSEIFDDQFSVERPDGSNFTLKIRSTKLEDSAMYFCASIRPRTHEQFFGPGTRLTVL.

In its sample, this clonotype was seen a few times. The chain recombines TRBV12-3 or TRBV12-4 with TRBJ2-5, with D uncertain. The germline V and J ends were trimmed by 1 base and 5 bases, with 14 bases remaining between them. The CDR3 loop spans 15 amino acids. This chain's CDR3 is CASSLGGLGSETQYF. The CDR3 bases are TGTGCCAGCAGTTTAGGGGGTCTGGGTTCGGAGACCCAGTACTTC.

The CDR3 region is CASKTSRVSYNEQFF. CDR3 bases: TGTGCCAGTAAAACTAGCAGGGTTTCCTACAATGAGCAGTTCTTC. The V gene is TRBV19, the J gene TRBJ2-1; perhaps TRBD2 as D (6 bases). In germline, CDR1 is LNHDA, CDR2 SQIVND (reference sequence). The CDR3 has 15 amino acids. The V end was cut by 7 bases, the J end by 1 base, with 14 bases between.

The V gene is TRBV9, the J gene TRBJ2-7; 10 positions match TRBD2. After removal of 3 bases from V and 5 bases from J, the junction contained 11 bases not matched to a gene. The CDR3 extends over 16 amino acids. Germline CDR1 and CDR2: SGDLS and YYNGEE. CDR3: CASSAPTSGNGHEQYF. DNA for the CDR3: TGTGCCAGCAGCGCACCCACTAGCGGGAACGGGCACGAGCAGTACTTC.

This clonotype was observed a few times. DNA of the CDR3: TGTGCCAGCAGCTCCCCGGGACAGACCAGTGCCGGAAACACCATATATTTT. Translated: CASSSPGQTSAGNTIYF. The chain has TRBV5-8 and TRBJ1-3; 7 bases agree with TRBD1. CDR3 length equals 17 residues. Per germline, CDR1 SGHTS and CDR2 YDEGEE. V trimming: 3 bases; J trimming: 4 bases; junction bases outside the gene matches: 13.

This clonotype occurred many times. The junction departs from the called germline gene at one end, perhaps through a read error. V and J are TRBV12-3 or TRBV12-4 and TRBJ2-1, with D possibly matching TRBD1 (5 bases). The CDR3 loop spans 19 amino acids. CDR3 DNA: TGTGCCAGCAGCTTAGGACCGACAACAGGACCACCTCCCTACAATGAGCAGTTCTTC. Its protein is CASSLGPTTGPPPYNEQFF.

This clonotype was seen more than once but under ten times. The rearrangement joins TRBV11-2 to TRBJ2-1; TRBD2 matches at 7 bases. Germline CDR1 SGHAT, CDR2 FQNNGV. Unmatched junction bases numbered 6, after V lost 5 bases and J lost 5 bases. CDR3 length equals 14 residues. This chain's CDR3 is CASSRGGSNNEQFF. CDR3 bases: TGTGCCAGCAGCCGAGGCGGGAGTAACAATGAGCAGTTCTTC.

The genes are TRBV9 and TRBJ2-2; 8 positions match TRBD2. The trim removed 3 bases at V and 6 bases at J, leaving 10 bases unmatched. The CDR3 consists of 16 residues. Germline assignment: CDR1 SGDLS and CDR2 YYNGEE. The CDR3, as DNA: TGTGCCAGCAGCGGGAGGGGCCCACTAGCGGCCGGGGAGCTGTTTTTT. This sequence encodes CASSGRGPLAAGELFF.

V is TRBV27 and J is TRBJ2-7, with D unresolved. Trimming took 8 bases from V and 6 from J, leaving 8 bases between them. This CDR3 is built from 10 residues. Germline loops: CDR1 MNHEY, CDR2 SMNVEV (reference sequence). CDR3 protein: CASGRREQYF. The DNA for the CDR3 is TGTGCCAGCGGCCGTCGCGAGCAGTACTTC.

The rearrangement joins TRBV7-8 to TRBJ1-3; 8 nucleotides agree with TRBD1. CDR1 is SGHVS and CDR2 is FQNEAQ in the germline V gene. V dropped 3 bases and J dropped 3; count of bases not matched to a gene: 10. The CDR3 contains 17 residues. The CDR3 bases are TGTGCCAGCAGCTTGGTCCCGCAGGGGGCTAGTGGAAACACCATATATTTT. The encoded protein is CASSLVPQGASGNTIYF.